The clone carrying this TCR beta chain was seen a handful of times. Its antigen is still unknown. This sample was included in a study of T cells in Graves' hyperthyroidism and ophthalmopathy. From germline, CDR1 is SEHNR and CDR2 FQNEAQ (reference sequence). The CDR3 has 14 amino acids. V gave up 5 bases and J gave up 8 bases; unmatched junction bases: 7. Template material for amplifying TCR beta CDR3 regions consisted of RNA transcripts. HTBI primers were the set used in a first-round RT-PCR of the TCR CDR3. TCRdb re-derived calls from the multiplex PCR reads in MiXCR, one entry per CDR3 protein. The table has about 840,000 distinct CDR3 sequences, more than 30% seen once. Findings and limits, study-wide: Blood also contained most expanded thyroid clonotypes above 0.001.

Patients were excluded for uncontrolled infection, other autoimmune disease, pregnancy or lactation. This sample holds PBMCs from less than 13 ml fresh peripheral blood. The sequenced sample was blood. The TCR was taken from a man aged 18 to 30 with Graves' hyperthyroidism. The rearrangement uses TRBV7-9 and TRBJ1-2; 11 positions agree with TRBD1. CDR3 loop: CASSLGQGALGYTF. The CDR3 DNA follows: TGTGCCAGCAGCCTCGGACAGGGGGCGCTCGGCTACACCTTC.